This TCR beta chain was observed in a study of T-cell memory formation after mild COVID-19. At the level of the study: Among the donors, TCR clusters were largely specific to each donor. The study, taken as a whole, reports: Clones that contracted clustered mainly in CM and EM if CD4+ and in EMRA if CD8+.

This clonotype was detected a few times. The antigen remains unidentified. Constant-segment-primed 5'RACE gave TCR alpha and TCR beta cDNA libraries with sample barcodes and UMIs. TCRdb redid the calling of the 5' RACE reads with MiXCR, one entry per CDR3 protein. The table lists about half a million distinct CDR3 sequences, 18% of them singletons. This CDR3 has 12 residues. V lost 0 bases to trimming and J lost 12 bases, with 12 bases between them. Looked up from germline, CDR1 is DFQATT and CDR2 is SNEGSKA (reference sequence). This chain uses TRBV20-1 with TRBJ2-1, with D possibly TRBD2 on 6 matching bases. The sequencing input was PBMCs or a T cell subset sorted from them (not recorded which). This sequence originates from an adult woman who had mild COVID-19 (a few samples of this study predate the infection). Cell type and time point are not known. CDR3 amino acids: CSARDRERVQFF. The CDR3 bases are TGCAGTGCTAGAGATCGTGAGCGGGTGCAGTTCTTC.